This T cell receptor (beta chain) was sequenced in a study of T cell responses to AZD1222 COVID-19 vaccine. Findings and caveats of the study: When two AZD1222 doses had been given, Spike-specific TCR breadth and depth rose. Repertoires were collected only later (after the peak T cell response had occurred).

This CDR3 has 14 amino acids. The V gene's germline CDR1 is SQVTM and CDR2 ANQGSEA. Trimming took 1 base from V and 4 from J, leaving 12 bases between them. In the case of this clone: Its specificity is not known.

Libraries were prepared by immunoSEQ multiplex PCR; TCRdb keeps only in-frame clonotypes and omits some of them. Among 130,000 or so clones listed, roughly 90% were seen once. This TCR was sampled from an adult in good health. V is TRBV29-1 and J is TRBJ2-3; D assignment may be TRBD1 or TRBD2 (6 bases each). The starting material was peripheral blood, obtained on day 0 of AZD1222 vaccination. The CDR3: CSVEGGAGADTQYF. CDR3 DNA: TGCAGCGTTGAAGGGGGGGCTGGGGCAGATACGCAGTATTTT.